Sequencing of this TCR beta chain was carried out in a study of CD8+ T cells in alopecia areata. Sequencing relied on a cDNA template that was reverse transcribed from extracted RNA. The assay was immunoSEQ multiplex PCR, and TCRdb's table has in-frame clones only and misses some. The sample records 110,000 or so clones, 59% being singletons. V was pared by 0 bases and J by 6 bases, with 9 bases between. This CDR3 contains 13 residues. Germline values: CDR1 SGDLS, CDR2 YYNGEE. The sequenced material came from CD8+ T cells sorted from blood. The V gene is TRBV9, the J gene TRBJ1-2; D remains ambiguous. The sequence was obtained from a human donor in good health. The CDR3 reads CASSVDTHDGYTF. DNA for the CDR3: TGTGCCAGCAGCGTAGATACCCACGATGGCTACACCTTC.